This T cell receptor (beta chain) is drawn from a study of naive and memory T cell subsets. Study-wide results and limits: Naive and memory subsets had different power law exponents for TCR abundance.

Both TRBC1 and TRBC2 were covered by a beta constant-region primer of two equimolar oligonucleotides. MiXCR, run by TCRdb on the UMI-ligation and nested PCR reads, gives a single entry per CDR3 protein. The sample includes about 80,000 distinct CDR3 sequences, around 12% of them seen just once. Concerning this clonotype itself: Its matching antigen is unknown.

The CDR3 contains 14 residues. V gave up 4 bases and J gave up 5 bases; unmatched junction bases: 7. The germline CDR1 and CDR2 sequences are MNHEY and SVGEGT. Cells stained for CD3, CD4, CD8, CD45RA, CD27 and viability were sorted into four CD45RA/CD27 subsets. The TCR originated in a human donor in good health. Material: central memory CD4+ T cells from blood. The chain joins TRBV6-2 or TRBV6-3 to TRBJ1-1, with 7 bases fitting TRBD1. CDR3 residues: CASSFQGGGTEAFF. Here the CDR3 DNA reads TGTGCCAGCAGTTTCCAGGGGGGGGGGACTGAAGCTTTCTTT.